This T cell receptor (beta chain) was captured in a study of a mutant IDH1 vaccine in newly diagnosed glioma. For the study at large: With temozolomide cycles, or 4-6 weeks after radiotherapy alone, vaccination was started. Held at week 35, visit V12 was the safety follow-up, and visit V13 followed at week 47. Prior therapy was radiotherapy, temozolomide, or both; most received both.

Time point described: week 35, safety follow-up. A single vaccine dose contained 300 ug of mutant IDH1 20-mer peptide, and topical imiquimod was used with it. CDR1 is SEHNR and CDR2 is FQNEAQ in the germline V gene (reference sequence). The CDR3 sequence is 13 residues long. V gave up 5 bases and J gave up 5 bases, with 13 bases separating them. With respect to this clone: The antigen is unknown.

Sequencing was performed with immunoSEQ multiplex PCR; in TCRdb, only in-frame clones are kept and a portion is missing. The sample has around 50,000 clones; around nine tenths are singletons. The source of this sequence is a woman in her 40s with glioma. Source: PBMCs, taken from a glioma patient whose treatment included an IDH1 peptide vaccine. The rearrangement links TRBV7-9 to TRBJ2-7; D remains ambiguous. CDR3 loop: CASSADRFDEQYF. CDR3 nucleotides: TGTGCCAGCAGCGCCGACCGGTTCGACGAGCAGTACTTC.